The clone carrying this TCR beta chain was counted between two and nine times. Its antigen is unidentified. Assay: immunoSEQ multiplex PCR; the TCRdb copy retains only in-frame clones and omits some. The sample includes under 45,000 clones, over 75% seen only once; the top ten take 2.5% to 3%. Germline V gene sequence: CDR1 SGHNT, CDR2 YENEEA. The CDR3 loop spans 14 amino acids. V dropped 3 bases and J dropped 6; count of bases not matched to a gene: 3. These data belong to a study of vaccination effects on CD4 cells after COVID-19. Whole-study results and caveats: The vaccine-induced clones of healthy vaccinees included only 1 of 255 that cross-reacted with common cold coronaviruses.

Under the ViraFEST assay, PBMC were stimulated with viral peptide pools so that antigen-specific CD4+ T cells expanded. Sequencing was performed afterwards. Scientists isolated CD4+ T cells after a roughly nine-day culture period ended. None of these healthy vaccinees had been infected with SARS-CoV-2 before vaccination. Cultures used roughly 1.8 million PBMC per well, about 10 IU/ml IL-2 and approximately 10 ug/ml peptides. On day 3 and again on day 7, half the medium was replaced with IL-2 medium. The sequence derives from a human donor who received a COVID-19 vaccine. The chain combines TRBV11-3 with TRBJ2-2; 8 nucleotides agree with TRBD1. Sequenced material: CD4+ T cells from PBMCs cultured with HCoV-NL63 spike peptides, taken before COVID-19 vaccination. CDR3 region: CASSFTGGSGELFF. The CDR3 region has the DNA TGTGCCAGCAGCTTCACAGGGGGTTCCGGGGAGCTGTTTTTT.